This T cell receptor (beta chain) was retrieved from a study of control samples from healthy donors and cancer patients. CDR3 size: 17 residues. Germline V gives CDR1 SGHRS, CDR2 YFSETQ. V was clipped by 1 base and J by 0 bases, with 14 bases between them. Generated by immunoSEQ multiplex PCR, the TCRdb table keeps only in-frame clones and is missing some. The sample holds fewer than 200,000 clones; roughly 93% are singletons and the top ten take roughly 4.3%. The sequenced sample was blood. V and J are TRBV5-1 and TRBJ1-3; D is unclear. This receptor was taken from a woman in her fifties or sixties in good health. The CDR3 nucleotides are TGCGCCAGCAGCTTGAGTCCCAGTCTGAGCTCTGGAAACACCATATATTTT. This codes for CASSLSPSLSSGNTIYF.